This TCR beta chain was retrieved from a study of regulatory T cells in long-lasting Graves disease. Time point here: persistent/refractory GD, antithyroid drugs over 5 years with positive TRAb. Extracted RNA from PBMCs served as the source of the TCR library. The length of the CDR3 is 10 residues. The germline V gene has CDR1 SQVTM and CDR2 ANQGSEA. V lost 6 bases and J lost 6, with 9 bases in between. Building the TCR beta libraries relied on iRepertoire HTBI primers, and CDR3 regions underwent Arm-PCR. TCRdb analysed the multiplex PCR reads with MiXCR anew, one entry per CDR3 protein. The sample includes 350,000 to 450,000 distinct CDR3 sequences, around 23% of them seen just once. This clonotype was picked up a small number of times.

The source of this sequence is a female donor with Graves disease. The chain carries TRBV29-1 and TRBJ2-7; a weak D match, TRBD1 (5 bases). The sequencing used peripheral blood mononuclear cells (PBMCs), collected when the disease was refractory, from a patient treated with antithyroid drugs. As DNA, the CDR3 is TGCAGCGTGGCCACAGGCGAGCAGTACTTC. Translating it yields CSVATGEQYF.